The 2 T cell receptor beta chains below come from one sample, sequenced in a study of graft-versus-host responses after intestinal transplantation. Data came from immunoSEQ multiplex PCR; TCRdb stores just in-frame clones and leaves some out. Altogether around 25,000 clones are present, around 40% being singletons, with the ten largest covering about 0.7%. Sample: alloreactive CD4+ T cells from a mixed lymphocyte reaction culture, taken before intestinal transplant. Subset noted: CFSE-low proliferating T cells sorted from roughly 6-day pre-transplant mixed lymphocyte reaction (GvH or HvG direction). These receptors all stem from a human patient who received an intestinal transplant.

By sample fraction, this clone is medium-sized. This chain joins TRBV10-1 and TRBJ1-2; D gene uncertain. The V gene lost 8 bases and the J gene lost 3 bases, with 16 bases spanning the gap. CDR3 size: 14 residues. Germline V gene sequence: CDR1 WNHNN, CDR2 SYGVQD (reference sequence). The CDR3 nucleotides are TGCGCCAGCGCGGAAAAAACCCCCTACTATGGCTACACCTTC. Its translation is CASAEKTPYYGYTF.

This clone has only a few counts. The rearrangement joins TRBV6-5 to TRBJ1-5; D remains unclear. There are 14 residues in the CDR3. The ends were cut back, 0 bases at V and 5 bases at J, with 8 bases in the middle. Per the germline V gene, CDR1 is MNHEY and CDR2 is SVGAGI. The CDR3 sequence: CASSYSEVHQPQHF. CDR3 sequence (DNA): TGTGCCAGCAGTTACTCCGAGGTTCATCAGCCCCAGCATTTT.